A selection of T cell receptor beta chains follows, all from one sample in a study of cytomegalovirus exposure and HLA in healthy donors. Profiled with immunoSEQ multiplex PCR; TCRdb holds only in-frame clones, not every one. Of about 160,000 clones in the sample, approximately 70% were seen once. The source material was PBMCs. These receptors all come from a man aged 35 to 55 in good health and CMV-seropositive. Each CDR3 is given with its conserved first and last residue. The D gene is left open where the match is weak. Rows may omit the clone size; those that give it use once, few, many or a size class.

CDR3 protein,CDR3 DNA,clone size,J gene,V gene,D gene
CASSLITGPQETQYF,TGCGCCAGCAGCCTTATCACAGGACCCCAAGAGACCCAGTACTTC,once,TRBJ2-5,TRBV5-1,-
CASSEYMGGSYEQYF,TGTGCCAGCAGTGAATATATGGGGGGCTCCTACGAGCAGTACTTC,-,TRBJ2-7,TRBV2,-
CSSSDRDTEAFF,TGTTCCAGCAGCGACCGGGACACTGAAGCTTTCTTT,-,TRBJ1-1,TRBV7-9,-
CASGPGPGSQYF,TGTGCCAGCGGTCCTGGGCCCGGGAGCCAGTACTTC,-,TRBJ2-7,TRBV7-2,-
CASIGDSAGTEAFF,TGTGCCAGCATCGGAGACTCAGCGGGCACTGAAGCTTTCTTT,-,TRBJ1-1,TRBV6-6,-
CASSLDRGPNQPQHF,TGTGCCAGCAGTTTAGACCGGGGTCCAAATCAGCCCCAGCATTTT,-,TRBJ1-5,TRBV27,-
CASSVVGANTEAFF,TGTGCCAGCAGCGTAGTGGGGGCGAACACTGAAGCTTTCTTT,-,TRBJ1-1,TRBV9,-
CASRGTGAQETQYF,TGTGCCAGCAGAGGGACAGGCGCCCAAGAGACCCAGTACTTC,-,TRBJ2-5,TRBV6-1,TRBD1
CASSSGGVVSNQPQHF,TGTGCCAGCAGCTCCGGGGGGGTAGTAAGCAATCAGCCCCAGCATTTT,-,TRBJ1-5,TRBV5-6,-
CASSPLAPGTDTQYF,TGTGCCAGCAGCCCTTTGGCCCCTGGCACAGATACGCAGTATTTT,-,TRBJ2-3,TRBV5-5,-
CASSLGGVVGYTF,TGCGCCAGCAGCTTAGGAGGGGTGGTTGGCTACACCTTC,once,TRBJ1-2,TRBV5-1,-
CASSINRERGTSTDTQYF,TGTGCCAGTAGTATAAATCGGGAGCGGGGGACCAGCACAGATACGCAGTATTTT,-,TRBJ2-3,TRBV19,TRBD2
CASSEGDAAYEQYF,TGTGCCAGCAGTGAGGGAGACGCAGCCTACGAGCAGTACTTC,once,TRBJ2-7,TRBV25-1,-
CASSTQANTEAFF,TGTGCCAGCTCAACCCAAGCGAACACTGAAGCTTTCTTT,-,TRBJ1-1,TRBV18,-
CAWSVGGGSEAFF,TGTGCCTGGAGTGTAGGAGGGGGCTCGGAAGCTTTCTTT,few,TRBJ1-1,TRBV30,TRBD1
CASRRQGGNEKLFF,TGTGCCAGCAGACGACAGGGGGGTAATGAAAAACTGTTTTTT,-,TRBJ1-4,TRBV2,TRBD1
CASSLDLAQHNLEQFF,TGCGCCAGCAGCTTGGATCTAGCCCAACACAATCTCGAGCAGTTCTTC,-,TRBJ2-1,TRBV5-1,-
CASSQDKPAPGGYTF,TGCGCCAGCAGCCAAGACAAACCGGCTCCGGGAGGCTACACCTTC,-,TRBJ1-2,TRBV4-3,-
CASSPSGYEQYF,TGTGCCAGCAGCCCGTCAGGCTACGAGCAGTACTTC,-,TRBJ2-7,TRBV9,-
CASNRLSGYTGELFF,TGTGCCAGCAATAGACTAAGCGGGTACACCGGGGAGCTGTTTTTT,few,TRBJ2-2,TRBV6-1,-
CASSSDQGGLGEQYF,TGTGCCAGCAGCTCGGACCAAGGGGGCCTGGGGGAGCAGTACTTC,-,TRBJ2-7,TRBV5-4,TRBD1